This TCR beta chain was recorded in a study of ipilimumab plus nivolumab after autologous stem cell transplantation. Overall study context: Patients received a median of roughly five ipilimumab and 8 nivolumab doses. The DLBCL cohort had primary refractory and relapsed disease, with 18-month progression-free survival of roughly 85% and 28%. Overall study results and limits: Authors suggest TCR repertoire, Treg phenotype and gut microbiota support further study.

Through week 26, nivolumab 3 mg/kg IV was given weeks 1, 4, 7, 10, then biweekly. The trim removed 3 bases at V and 3 bases at J, leaving 3 bases unmatched. This CDR3 has 15 residues. Germline CDR1 and CDR2: SGDLS and YYNGEE. Here immunoSEQ multiplex PCR was the method, and the copy in TCRdb shows in-frame clones only, minus some. This sample has approximately 84,000 clones, with under 85% found just once. This clone appeared a few times. Its specificity is not known. The chain recombines TRBV9 with TRBJ2-3, with TRBD1 identical over 11 bases. The source was PBMCs, collected in a trial of ipilimumab plus nivolumab as post-transplant consolidation. The receptor was derived from a male donor with diffuse large B-cell lymphoma. Here the CDR3 DNA reads TGTGCCAGCAGCGGCCGGGACAGGGGGACAGATACGCAGTATTTT. This sequence encodes CASSGRDRGTDTQYF.